A single sample gave rise to the 3 T cell receptor beta chains below, sequenced in a study of T cells in Graves' hyperthyroidism and ophthalmopathy (dated by TCRdb to 2018 to 2020). Receptor libraries were prepared by multiplex PCR. The listed sequencing device is Illumina HiSeq 2000. Amplification of TCR beta CDR3 regions was carried out from RNA transcripts. The first round of RT-PCR for the TCR CDR3 was performed with the HTBI primer set and the Qiagen OneStep RT-PCR kit. TCRdb ran its own pipeline on the public reads, namely fastp trimming at Q25 and MiXCR clone calling, and kept in-frame beta chains. Each record represents a unique CDR3 protein, reported with the most common genes and DNA among its rows. The sample table contains more than 300,000 distinct CDR3 sequences; only one count was recorded for roughly 14% of them. In total, the top ten clones hold about 20% of the sample. Source material: blood. The receptors come from a woman in her twenties or thirties with Graves' ophthalmopathy.

This clonotype has a count of ten or more. The rearrangement uses TRBV20-1 and TRBJ1-5; D is ambiguous. Looked up from germline, CDR1 is DFQATT and CDR2 is SNEGSKA (reference sequence). The CDR3 sequence is 10 residues long. V dropped 6 bases and J dropped 9 bases, with 9 bases sitting between them. The CDR3 DNA reads as TGCAGTGCCCTCAAGGGGCCCCAGCATTTT. Translation gives CSALKGPQHF.

This clonotype was observed at least ten times. This chain uses TRBV20-1 with TRBJ2-3, with 8 bases matching TRBD2. Trimming removed 3 bases from V and 4 bases from J; junction bases left unmatched: 6. Germline CDR1 DFQATT, CDR2 SNEGSKA (reference sequence). The CDR3 runs to 14 residues. The CDR3: CSARTAGGSDTQYF. As DNA, the CDR3 is TGCAGTGCTAGGACCGCGGGGGGATCAGATACGCAGTATTTT.

The DNA of the CDR3 is TGTGCCAGTAATGATAGCGGGGAGAACACCGGGGAGCTGTTTTTT. This codes for CASNDSGENTGELFF. V and J are TRBV19 and TRBJ2-2; 8 bases map to TRBD2. This CDR3 contains 15 residues. V trimming: 7 bases; J trimming: 1 base; junction bases outside the gene matches: 5. Germline V lookup: CDR1 LNHDA, CDR2 SQIVND (reference sequence).